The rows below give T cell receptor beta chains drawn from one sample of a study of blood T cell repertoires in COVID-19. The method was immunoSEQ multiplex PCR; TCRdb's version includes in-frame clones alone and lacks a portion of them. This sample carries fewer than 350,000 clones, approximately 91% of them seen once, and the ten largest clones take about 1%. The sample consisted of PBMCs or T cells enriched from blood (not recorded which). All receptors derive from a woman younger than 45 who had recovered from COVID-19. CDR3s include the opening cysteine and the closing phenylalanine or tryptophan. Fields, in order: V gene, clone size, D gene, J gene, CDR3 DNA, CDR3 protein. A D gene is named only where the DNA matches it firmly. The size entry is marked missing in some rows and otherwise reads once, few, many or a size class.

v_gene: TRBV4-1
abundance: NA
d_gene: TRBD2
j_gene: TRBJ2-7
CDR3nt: TGCGCCAGCAGCCAAGATCAGGGGACTAGCGGGAGGGCCAACTACTACGAGCAGTACTTC
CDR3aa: CASSQDQGTSGRANYYEQYF

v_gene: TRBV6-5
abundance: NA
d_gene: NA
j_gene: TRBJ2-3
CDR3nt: TGTGCCAGCGGGAGGCGCACAGATACGCAGTATTTT
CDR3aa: CASGRRTDTQYF

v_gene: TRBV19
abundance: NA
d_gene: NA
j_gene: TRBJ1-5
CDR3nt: TGTGCCAGTAGTACCGGAGGGAGCAGGGATCAGCCCCAGCATTTT
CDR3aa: CASSTGGSRDQPQHF

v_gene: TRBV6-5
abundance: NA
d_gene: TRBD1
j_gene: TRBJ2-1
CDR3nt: TGTGCCAGCACACGACAGGGGGGAAACTACAATGAGCAGTTCTTC
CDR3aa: CASTRQGGNYNEQFF

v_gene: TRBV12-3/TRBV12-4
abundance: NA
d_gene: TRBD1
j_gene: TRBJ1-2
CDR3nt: TGTGCCAGCAGTTTAACAGGGGTAGGTGGCTACACCTTC
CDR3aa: CASSLTGVGGYTF

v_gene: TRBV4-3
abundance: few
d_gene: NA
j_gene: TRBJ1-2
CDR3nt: TGCGCCAGCAGCCAAGATTTTAGGGGTCATGGCTACACCTTC
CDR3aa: CASSQDFRGHGYTF

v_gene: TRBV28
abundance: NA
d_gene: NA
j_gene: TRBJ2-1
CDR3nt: TGTGCCAGCAGCTATTACAATGAGCAGTTCTTC
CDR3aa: CASSYYNEQFF

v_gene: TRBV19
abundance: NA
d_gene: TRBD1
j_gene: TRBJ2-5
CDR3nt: TGTGCCAGTAGGGCCCGGGACAGGGTATTTGGAGAGACCCAGTACTTC
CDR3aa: CASRARDRVFGETQYF

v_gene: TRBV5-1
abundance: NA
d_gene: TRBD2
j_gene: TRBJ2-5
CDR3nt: TGCGCCAGCAGCGGAGCGGGGGGAGTCCAAGAGACCCAGTACTTC
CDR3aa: CASSGAGGVQETQYF

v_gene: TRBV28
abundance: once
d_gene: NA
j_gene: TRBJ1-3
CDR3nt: TGTGCCAGCAGTCTTTTCGGGGGACTCTCTGGAAACACCATATATTTT
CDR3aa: CASSLFGGLSGNTIYF

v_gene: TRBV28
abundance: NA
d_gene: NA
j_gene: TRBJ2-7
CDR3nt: TGTGCCAGCAGTTTGACACGCTCCTACGAGCAGTACTTC
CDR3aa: CASSLTRSYEQYF

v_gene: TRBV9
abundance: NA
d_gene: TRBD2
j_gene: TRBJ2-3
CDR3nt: TGTGCCAGCAGCCCCCTCCCGACTAGCGGGAGTGGAGGAGATACGCAGTATTTT
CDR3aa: CASSPLPTSGSGGDTQYF

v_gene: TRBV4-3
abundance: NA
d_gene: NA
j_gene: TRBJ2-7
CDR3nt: TGCGCCAGCACCGAAAACATTGGACTGCCTTACGACGAGCAGTACTTC
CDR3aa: CASTENIGLPYDEQYF

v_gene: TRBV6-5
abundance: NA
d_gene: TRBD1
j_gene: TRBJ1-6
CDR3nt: TGTGCCAGCAGTTACGGGGGACAGGGGAGGAGACCCCTCCACTTT
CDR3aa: CASSYGGQGRRPLHF

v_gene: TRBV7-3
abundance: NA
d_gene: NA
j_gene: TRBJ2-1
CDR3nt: TGTGCCAGCAGCCCCATGAGTTCAAGCTCCTACAATGAGCAGTTCTTC
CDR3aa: CASSPMSSSSYNEQFF

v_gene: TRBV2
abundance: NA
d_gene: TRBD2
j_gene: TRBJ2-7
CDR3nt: TGTGCCAGCAAAGGAGGGGAGGGGACCTACGAGCAGTACTTC
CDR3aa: CASKGGEGTYEQYF

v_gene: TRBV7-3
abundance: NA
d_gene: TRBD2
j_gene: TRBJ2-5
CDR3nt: TGTGCCAGCAGCTTAGTGGCTAGCGGGGGGGTGGAGACCCAGTACTTC
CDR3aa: CASSLVASGGVETQYF

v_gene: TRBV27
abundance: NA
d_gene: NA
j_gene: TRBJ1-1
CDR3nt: TGTGCCAGCACCCAATTTACTGGGAACACTGAAGCTTTCTTT
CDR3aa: CASTQFTGNTEAFF

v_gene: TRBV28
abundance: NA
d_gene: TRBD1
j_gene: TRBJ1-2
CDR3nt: TGTGCCAGCAGTCTCTCGGGGACAGGACAGCACTATGGCTACACCTTC
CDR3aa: CASSLSGTGQHYGYTF

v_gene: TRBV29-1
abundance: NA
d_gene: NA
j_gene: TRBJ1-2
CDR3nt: TGCAGCGTTGTAGGGGGAGCACGTTACTATGGCTACACCTTC
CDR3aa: CSVVGGARYYGYTF

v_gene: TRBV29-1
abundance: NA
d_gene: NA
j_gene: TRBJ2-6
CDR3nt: TGCAGCGTTGTCCCAGGGATGGGATCCGGGGCCAACGTCCTGACTTTC
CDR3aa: CSVVPGMGSGANVLTF

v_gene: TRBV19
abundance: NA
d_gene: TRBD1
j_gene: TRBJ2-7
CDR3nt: TGTGCCAGTAGGGAACGTCACAGGGGCGAGCAGTACTTC
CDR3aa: CASRERHRGEQYF

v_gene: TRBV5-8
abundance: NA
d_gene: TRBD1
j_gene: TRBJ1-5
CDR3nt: TGTGCCAGCAGGCGTAGGACAGGGGAGTTGTATAGCAATCAGCCCCAGCATTTT
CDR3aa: CASRRRTGELYSNQPQHF

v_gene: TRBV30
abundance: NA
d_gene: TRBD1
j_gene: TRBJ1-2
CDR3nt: TGTGCCTGGAACAGGGGGCATGGCTACACCTTC
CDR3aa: CAWNRGHGYTF

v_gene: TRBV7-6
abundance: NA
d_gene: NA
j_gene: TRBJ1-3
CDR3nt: TGTGCCAGCAGCTCGGGACTCCCCACCGTCGTAAACACCATATATTTT
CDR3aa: CASSSGLPTVVNTIYF

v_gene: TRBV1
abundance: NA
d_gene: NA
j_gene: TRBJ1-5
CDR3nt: TGCACCAGCAGCCAAGATCCCTCTAGAGGGAGGATGGGCAATCAGCCCCAGCATTTT
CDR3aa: CTSSQDPSRGRMGNQPQHF

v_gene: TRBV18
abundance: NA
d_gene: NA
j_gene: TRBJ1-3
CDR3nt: TGTGCCAGCTCACCGGAGGCACACACCATATATTTT
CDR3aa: CASSPEAHTIYF

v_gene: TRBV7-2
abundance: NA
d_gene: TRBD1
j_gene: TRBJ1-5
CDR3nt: TGTGCCAGCAGCTTAGGCTCAGGGGGCGATTTAAGGCATTTT
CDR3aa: CASSLGSGGDLRHF